What follows is one T cell receptor beta chain and its context. This sample was taken from a study of blood T cell repertoires in COVID-19. Study-level information: There were acute and convalescent COVID-19 samples, and they came from the United States, Italy and Spain. Sources were T cells, B-cell-depleted T cells, or PBMCs; the material itself was cDNA or gDNA.

Authors' analysis steps: Amplifying reference gene primers gave estimates of nucleated cell counts. Assay: immunoSEQ multiplex PCR; the TCRdb copy retains only in-frame clones and omits some. V and J calls and clone size are those listed in that table; D and trimming were worked out from the DNA. The sample carries approximately 130,000 clones, just under 85% recorded once. J lost 3 bases, V lost 0 bases, and 6 bases had no gene match. The CDR3 length is 15 residues. From germline, CDR1 is SGHRS and CDR2 YFSETQ. Input material: peripheral blood. This TCR was sampled from a human donor in a cohort sampled during active COVID-19. The chain links TRBV5-1 to TRBJ2-7, with 7 bases aligning to TRBD2. Here the CDR3 reads CASSLGGGGDYEQYF. CDR3 nucleotides: TGCGCCAGCAGCTTGGGTGGTGGGGGGGACTACGAGCAGTACTTC. Full variable domain (missing parts from reference TRBV5-1 and TRBJ2-7): KAGVTQTPRYLIKTRGQQVTLSCSPISGHRSVSWYQQTPGQGLQFLFEYFSETQRNKGNFPGRFSGRQFSNSRSEMNVSTLELGDSALYLCASSLGGGGDYEQYFGPGTRLTVT.